This T cell receptor beta chain comes out of a study of siplizumab effects on memory and regulatory T cells. In three donor pairs, unstimulated naive, memory, effector memory and TEMRA subsets were sequenced. Libraries were prepared by immunoSEQ multiplex PCR; TCRdb keeps only in-frame clonotypes and omits some of them. The sample records under 70,000 clones, 70% to 85% being singletons. The CDR3 has 14 residues. CDR1 is MDHEN and CDR2 is SYDVKM in the germline V gene. V gave up 8 bases and J gave up 8 bases; unmatched junction bases: 12. This rearrangement joins TRBV28 to TRBJ1-2, with TRBD1 matching 9 bases. This sequence originates from a human donor in good health. Input material: memory CD4+ T cells sorted from blood. The CDR3 loop is CASGGDREVEGYTF. The CDR3 region has the DNA TGTGCCAGCGGCGGGGACAGGGAGGTAGAGGGCTACACCTTC.